These 20 T cell receptor beta chains were sequenced from one sample in a study of blood T cell repertoires in COVID-19. The repertoire was sequenced with immunoSEQ multiplex PCR; TCRdb's copy has only in-frame clones and lacks some. Counted here are 310,000 or so clones, 91% occurring once; the ten biggest clones make up around 2.2%. The sample taken for sequencing was peripheral blood. These receptors were collected from a woman between 25 and 40 years old with COVID-19, enrolled during active disease.

The rearrangement uses TRBV2 and TRBJ1-1; 7 bases line up with TRBD1. The CDR3 is 14 amino acids. The germline V gene has CDR1 SNHLY and CDR2 FYNNEI. V was pared by 1 base and J by 4 bases, with 3 bases of the junction left unmatched. CDR3 region: CASSEDRGITEAFF. For the CDR3, the DNA is TGTGCCAGCAGTGAAGACAGGGGCATCACTGAAGCTTTCTTT.

The chain employs TRBV6-1 and TRBJ1-2; D gene ambiguous. The germline gives CDR1 MNHNS, CDR2 SASEGT. V was pared by 1 base and J by 8 bases, with 11 bases between. The CDR3 extends over 13 amino acids. The CDR3 DNA reads TGTGCCAGCAGTGAAGGCAGTTCTTACGGCTACACCTTC. Translation gives CASSEGSSYGYTF.

This chain uses TRBV10-3 with TRBJ1-5, with TRBD1 identical over 11 bases. After removal of 6 bases from V and 5 bases from J, the junction contained 0 bases not matched to a gene. CDR3 length: 13 residues. Germline assignment: CDR1 ENHRY and CDR2 SYGVKD. CDR3 residues: CAIRGQGDQPQHF. The CDR3 DNA reads TGTGCCATCAGGGGACAGGGGGATCAGCCCCAGCATTTT.

The V and J genes are TRBV18 and TRBJ2-7; D remains ambiguous. Trimming shortened V by 0 bases and J by 0 bases, and 3 bases separated the two germline ends. CDR1 KGHSH and CDR2 LQKENI come from the germline V gene. The CDR3 spans 13 residues. DNA of the CDR3: TGTGCCAGCTCACCACCGAGCTCCTACGAGCAGTACTTC. This gives the protein CASSPPSSYEQYF.

V usage is TRBV5-4 and J usage is TRBJ1-5, with TRBD1 as a possible D gene (6 bases). Trimming pared 4 bases from V and 6 bases from J, leaving 14 bases between. The germline V gene has CDR1 SGHNT and CDR2 YYREEE (reference sequence). This CDR3 contains 14 residues. This CDR3 is CASSLQGAAQPQHF. The CDR3 nucleotides are TGTGCCAGCAGCCTACAGGGTGCGGCTCAGCCCCAGCATTTT.

J is TRBJ2-1 and V is TRBV13, with D unclear. Trimming shortened V by 1 base and J by 6 bases, and 4 bases separated the two germline ends. The CDR3 is 12 residues long. Germline CDR1 PRHDT, CDR2 FYEKMQ (reference sequence). DNA of the CDR3: TGTGCCAGCAGCTTAGACGGCAATGAGCAGTTCTTC. This encodes CASSLDGNEQFF.

The chain uses TRBV24-1 and TRBJ2-3, with D possibly TRBD2 on 5 matching bases. The V gene lost 5 bases and the J gene lost 0 bases, with 11 bases spanning the gap. The CDR3 has 15 residues. Germline CDR1 is KGHDR and CDR2 is SFDVKD. CDR3 residues: CATSGPSSSTDTQYF. The DNA of the CDR3 is TGTGCCACCAGTGGGCCTAGCTCTAGCACAGATACGCAGTATTTT.

This chain uses TRBV5-1 with TRBJ2-7, with TRBD1 matching over 7 bases. CDR3 size: 13 residues. Unmatched junction bases numbered 4, after V lost 2 bases and J lost 5 bases. Germline CDR1 reads SGHRS; CDR2 reads YFSETQ. In nucleotides, the CDR3 is TGCGCCAGCAGCTTTACAGGGGCCGACGAGCAGTACTTC. Its protein product is CASSFTGADEQYF.

The genes are TRBV9 and TRBJ2-2; D unresolved. The germline V gene has CDR1 SGDLS and CDR2 YYNGEE. This CDR3 spans 12 amino acids. V lost 2 bases to trimming and J lost 7 bases, with 6 bases between them. The CDR3 DNA sequence: TGTGCCAGCAGCGTCTATTTCGGGGAGCTGTTTTTT. This sequence encodes CASSVYFGELFF.

The CDR3 coding sequence is TGTGCCAGCAGCCAACGGGTCCTTAACACTGAAGCTTTCTTT. The encoded protein is CASSQRVLNTEAFF. The V gene is TRBV3-1 (or the pseudogene TRBV3-2), the J gene TRBJ1-1, with D unclear. This CDR3 comprises 14 residues. The ends were cut back, 2 bases at V and 2 bases at J, with 9 bases in the middle. The germline CDR1 and CDR2 sequences are LGHDT and YNNKEL (reference sequence).

This sequence joins TRBV6-5 and TRBJ2-7; TRBD1 aligns across 7 bases. The CDR3 contains 15 residues. V lost 6 bases and J lost 1; bases outside the gene matches: 9. CDR1 is MNHEY and CDR2 is SVGAGI in the germline V gene. The CDR3 protein is CASSAGTVPSYEQYF. The CDR3 nucleotides read TGTGCCAGCAGCGCCGGGACAGTGCCTTCCTACGAGCAGTACTTC.

This chain connects TRBV28 to TRBJ2-5, with D possibly matching TRBD1 (5 bases). Per the germline V gene, CDR1 is MDHEN and CDR2 is SYDVKM. This CDR3 spans 13 amino acids. V gave up 8 bases and J gave up 2 bases, with 12 bases separating them. CDR3 DNA: TGTGCCAGCTCCCGGACATTTCAAGAGACCCAGTACTTC. This codes for CASSRTFQETQYF.

The J gene is TRBJ2-1, the V gene TRBV24-1, with 8 nucleotides matching TRBD2. Germline CDR1 is KGHDR and CDR2 is SFDVKD. With 4 bases clipped from V and 6 bases from J, the junction kept 10 bases outside the gene matches. The CDR3 runs 16 residues. CDR3 protein: CATSEGFSGVLNEQFF. Here the CDR3 DNA reads TGTGCCACCAGTGAGGGTTTTAGCGGGGTCCTCAATGAGCAGTTCTTC.

This chain uses TRBV6-5 with TRBJ1-5; D ambiguous. The CDR3 runs to 15 residues. V was cut by 4 bases and J by 0 bases, with 10 bases left in between. The V gene's germline CDR1 is MNHEY and CDR2 SVGAGI. CDR3 nucleotides: TGTGCCAGCAGTTTGTTTGCGGATAGCAATCAGCCCCAGCATTTT. Translation: CASSLFADSNQPQHF.

This clone showed up just once. This sequence joins TRBV19 and TRBJ2-1; TRBD2 agrees at 8 bases. Germline trimming cut 7 bases from V and 9 bases from J; bases unmatched to any gene: 14. Looked up from germline, CDR1 is LNHDA and CDR2 is SQIVND (reference sequence). This CDR3 is built from 15 residues. The CDR3 bases are TGTGCCAGTACCATAGGGCTAGCGGGCGCCGGTGAGCAGTTCTTC. This translates into CASTIGLAGAGEQFF.

This clone was picked up a small number of times. Mismatch with germline at one junction end may stem from a read error. V gene TRBV6-1 combines with J gene TRBJ2-2, with TRBD1 identical over 8 bases. Germline V gene sequence: CDR1 MNHNS, CDR2 SASEGT. This CDR3 is built from 16 residues. Here the CDR3 reads CASREGRGRMTGELFF. DNA for the CDR3: TGTGCCAGCAGGGAAGGCAGGGGGCGAATGACCGGGGAGCTGTTTTTT.

This clone was observed once. The CDR3 loop reads CASSIPAGYSNQPQHF. As DNA, the CDR3 is TGTGCCAGTAGTATACCGGCGGGGTATAGCAATCAGCCCCAGCATTTT. The rearrangement joins TRBV19 to TRBJ1-5, with unresolved D. Germline CDR1 LNHDA, CDR2 SQIVND (reference sequence). The CDR3 runs 16 residues. V lost 2 bases to trimming and J lost 0 bases, with 11 bases between them.

V gene TRBV6-5 combines with J gene TRBJ1-1; a weak D match, TRBD1 (6 bases). The length of the CDR3 is 13 residues. Germline V gives CDR1 MNHEY, CDR2 SVGAGI. The DNA for the CDR3 is TGTGCTGAAGGGGGGGGCCTGAACACTGAAGCTTTCTTT. Encoded protein: CAEGGGLNTEAFF.

This clone was counted once. This chain links TRBV5-1 with TRBJ1-1, with D uncertain. CDR1 and CDR2 (germline): SGHRS, YFSETQ. This CDR3 has 13 amino acids. V lost 2 bases, J lost 2 bases, and 7 bases lay in between. The CDR3 nucleotides are TGCGCCAGCAGCTTTACAGTAAACACTGAAGCTTTCTTT. Translating it yields CASSFTVNTEAFF.

V usage is TRBV27 and J usage is TRBJ2-5; 12 bases match TRBD1. Losses at the gene ends were 8 bases for V and 5 bases for J; bases not matched to a gene: 6. Germline-derived CDR1 and CDR2 are MNHEY and SMNVEV (reference sequence). This CDR3 comprises 14 residues. In DNA, the CDR3 is TGTGCCAGCGGGGGGACAGGGGGCGTTGAGACCCAGTACTTC. Residues: CASGGTGGVETQYF.